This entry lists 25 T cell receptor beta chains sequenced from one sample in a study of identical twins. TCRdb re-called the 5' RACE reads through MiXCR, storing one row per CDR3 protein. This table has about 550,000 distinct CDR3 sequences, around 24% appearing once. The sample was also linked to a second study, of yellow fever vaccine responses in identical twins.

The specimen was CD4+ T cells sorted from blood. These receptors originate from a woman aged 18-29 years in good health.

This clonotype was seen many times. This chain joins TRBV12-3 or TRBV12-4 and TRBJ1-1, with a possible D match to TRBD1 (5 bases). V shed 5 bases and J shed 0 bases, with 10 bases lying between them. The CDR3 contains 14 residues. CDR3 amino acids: CASSRGTLNTEAFF. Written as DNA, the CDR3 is TGTGCCAGCAGTCGCGGGACTTTGAACACTGAAGCTTTCTTT.

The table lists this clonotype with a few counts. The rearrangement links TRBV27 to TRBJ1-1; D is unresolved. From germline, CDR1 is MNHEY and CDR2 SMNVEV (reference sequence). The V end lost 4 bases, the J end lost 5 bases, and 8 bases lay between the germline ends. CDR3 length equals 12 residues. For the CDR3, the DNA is TGTGCCAGCAGTTCCCTAGGAACTGAAGCTTTCTTT. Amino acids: CASSSLGTEAFF.

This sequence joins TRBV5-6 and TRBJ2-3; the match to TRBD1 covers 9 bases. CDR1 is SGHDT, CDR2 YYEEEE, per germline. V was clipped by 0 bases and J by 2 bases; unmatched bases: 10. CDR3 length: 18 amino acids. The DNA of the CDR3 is TGTGCCAGCAGCTTGGTGGCGGGACAGGGATTATACACAGATACGCAGTATTTT. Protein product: CASSLVAGQGLYTDTQYF.

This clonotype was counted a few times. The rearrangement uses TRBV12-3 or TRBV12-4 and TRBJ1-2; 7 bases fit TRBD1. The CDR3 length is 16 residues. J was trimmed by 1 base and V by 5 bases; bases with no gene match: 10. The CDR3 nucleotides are TGTGCCAGCAGTGACGCCGCCAGGGGGTTTAACTATGGCTACACCTTC. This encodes CASSDAARGFNYGYTF.

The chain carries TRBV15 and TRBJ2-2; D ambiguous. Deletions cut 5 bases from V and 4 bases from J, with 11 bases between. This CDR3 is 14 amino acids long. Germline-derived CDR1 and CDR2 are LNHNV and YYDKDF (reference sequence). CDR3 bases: TGTGCCACCAGCTTCGGCTCGGGCACCGGGGAGCTGTTTTTT. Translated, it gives CATSFGSGTGELFF.

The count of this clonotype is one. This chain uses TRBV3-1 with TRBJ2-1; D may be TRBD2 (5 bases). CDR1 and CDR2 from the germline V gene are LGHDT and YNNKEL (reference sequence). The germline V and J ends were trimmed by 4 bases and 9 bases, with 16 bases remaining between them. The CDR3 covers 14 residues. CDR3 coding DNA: TGTGCCAGCAGCCGCACCGGCGGCGCGGGTGAGCAGTTCTTC. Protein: CASSRTGGAGEQFF.

This CDR3 reads CASSLEGQLAKNIQYF. Written as DNA, the CDR3 is TGTGCCAGCAGCCTCGAGGGGCAGCTAGCCAAAAACATTCAGTACTTC. The chain is built from TRBV11-2 and TRBJ2-4; D possibly uses TRBD1 or TRBD2 (5 bases each). The CDR3 consists of 16 residues. Germline V gives CDR1 SGHAT, CDR2 FQNNGV. V shed 5 bases and J shed 0 bases, with 14 bases lying between them.

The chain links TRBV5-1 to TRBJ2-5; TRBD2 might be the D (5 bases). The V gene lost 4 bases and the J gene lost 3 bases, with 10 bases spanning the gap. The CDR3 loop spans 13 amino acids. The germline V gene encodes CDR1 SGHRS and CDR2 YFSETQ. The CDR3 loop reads CASSPDGEETQYF. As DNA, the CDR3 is TGCGCCAGCAGCCCCGACGGGGAAGAGACCCAGTACTTC. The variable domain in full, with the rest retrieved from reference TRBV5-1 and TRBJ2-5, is KAGVTQTPRYLIKTRGQQVTLSCSPISGHRSVSWYQQTPGQGLQFLFEYFSETQRNKGNFPGRFSGRQFSNSRSEMNVSTLELGDSALYLCASSPDGEETQYFGPGTRLLVL.

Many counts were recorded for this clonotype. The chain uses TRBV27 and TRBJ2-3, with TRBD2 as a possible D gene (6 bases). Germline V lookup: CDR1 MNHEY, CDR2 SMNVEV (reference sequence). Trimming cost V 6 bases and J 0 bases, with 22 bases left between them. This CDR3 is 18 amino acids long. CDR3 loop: CASRPKTRDFYSTDTQYF. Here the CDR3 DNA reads TGTGCCAGCAGACCAAAGACCCGGGACTTCTATAGCACAGATACGCAGTATTTT.

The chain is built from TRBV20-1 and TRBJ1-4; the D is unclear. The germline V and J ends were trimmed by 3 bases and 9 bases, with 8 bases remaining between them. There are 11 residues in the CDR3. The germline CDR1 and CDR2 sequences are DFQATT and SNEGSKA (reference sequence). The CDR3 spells CSASLGQKLFF. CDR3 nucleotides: TGCAGTGCTAGTCTCGGTCAAAAACTGTTTTTT.

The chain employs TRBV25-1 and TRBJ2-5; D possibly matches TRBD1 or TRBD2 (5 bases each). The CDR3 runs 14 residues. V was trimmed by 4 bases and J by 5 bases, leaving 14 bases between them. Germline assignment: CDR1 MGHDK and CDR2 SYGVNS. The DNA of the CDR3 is TGTGCCAGCAGTGGGGGGATACGGCGGGAGACCCAGTACTTC. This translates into CASSGGIRRETQYF.

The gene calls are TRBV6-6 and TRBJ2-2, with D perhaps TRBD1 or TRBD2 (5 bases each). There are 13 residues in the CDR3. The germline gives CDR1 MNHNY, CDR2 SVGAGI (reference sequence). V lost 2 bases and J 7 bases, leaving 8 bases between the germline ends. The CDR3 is CASSYGGSGELFF. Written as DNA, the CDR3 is TGTGCCAGCAGTTACGGGGGTAGCGGGGAGCTGTTTTTT.

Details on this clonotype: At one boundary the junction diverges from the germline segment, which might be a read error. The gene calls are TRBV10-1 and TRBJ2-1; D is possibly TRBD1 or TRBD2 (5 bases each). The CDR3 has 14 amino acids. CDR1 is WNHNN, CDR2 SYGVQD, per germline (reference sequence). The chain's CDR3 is CASSPLRDHNEHFF. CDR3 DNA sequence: TGCGCCAGCAGCCCTCTCCGGGACCACAATGAGCATTTCTTC.

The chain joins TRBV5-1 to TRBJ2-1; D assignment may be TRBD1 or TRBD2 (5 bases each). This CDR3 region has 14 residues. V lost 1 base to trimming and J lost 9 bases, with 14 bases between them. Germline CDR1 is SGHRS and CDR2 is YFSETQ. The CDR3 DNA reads TGCGCCAGCAGCTTGCCACTAGGGGAAGGTGAGCAGTTCTTC. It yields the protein CASSLPLGEGEQFF.

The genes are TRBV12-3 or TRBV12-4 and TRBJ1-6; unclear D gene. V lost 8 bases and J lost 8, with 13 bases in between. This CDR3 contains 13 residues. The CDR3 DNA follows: TGTGCCAGCGGATCGCAGTGGGATTCACCCCTCCACTTT. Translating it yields CASGSQWDSPLHF.

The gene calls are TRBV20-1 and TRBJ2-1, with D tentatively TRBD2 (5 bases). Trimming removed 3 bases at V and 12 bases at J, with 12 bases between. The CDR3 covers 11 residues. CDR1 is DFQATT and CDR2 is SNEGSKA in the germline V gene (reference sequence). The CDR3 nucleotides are TGCAGTGCTAGCGGGGAGAGCAGGCAGTTCTTC. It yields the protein CSASGESRQFF.

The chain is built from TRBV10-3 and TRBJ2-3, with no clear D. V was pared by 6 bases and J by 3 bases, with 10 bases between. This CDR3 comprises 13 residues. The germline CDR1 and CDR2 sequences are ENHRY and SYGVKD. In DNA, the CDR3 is TGTGCCATCAGCACGGAGACGACAGATACGCAGTATTTT. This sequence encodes CAISTETTDTQYF.

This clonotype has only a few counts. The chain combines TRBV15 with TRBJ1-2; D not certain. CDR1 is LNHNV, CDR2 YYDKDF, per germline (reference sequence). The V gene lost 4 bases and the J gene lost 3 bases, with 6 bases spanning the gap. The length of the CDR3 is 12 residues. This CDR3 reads CATSTVDYGYTF. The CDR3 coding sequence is TGTGCCACCAGCACAGTGGACTATGGCTACACCTTC. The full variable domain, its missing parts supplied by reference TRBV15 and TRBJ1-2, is DAMVIQNPRYQVTQFGKPVTLSCSQTLNHNVMYWYQQKSSQAPKLLFHYYDKDFNNEADTPDNFQSRRPNTSFCFLDIRSPGLGDTAMYLCATSTVDYGYTFGSGTRLTVV.

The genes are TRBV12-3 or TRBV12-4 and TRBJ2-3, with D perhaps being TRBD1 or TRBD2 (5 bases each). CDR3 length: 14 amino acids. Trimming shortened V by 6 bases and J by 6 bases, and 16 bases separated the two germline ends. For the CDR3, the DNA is TGTGCCAGCAGCCCCGGGACCCTCTGGGATACGCAGTATTTT. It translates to CASSPGTLWDTQYF.

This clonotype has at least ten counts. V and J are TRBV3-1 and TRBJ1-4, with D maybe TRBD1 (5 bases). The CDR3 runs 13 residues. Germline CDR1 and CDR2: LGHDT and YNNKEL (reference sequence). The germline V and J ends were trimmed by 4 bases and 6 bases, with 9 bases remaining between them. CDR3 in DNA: TGTGCCAGCAGCCTGAGACAGTATGAAAAACTGTTTTTT. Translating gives CASSLRQYEKLFF.

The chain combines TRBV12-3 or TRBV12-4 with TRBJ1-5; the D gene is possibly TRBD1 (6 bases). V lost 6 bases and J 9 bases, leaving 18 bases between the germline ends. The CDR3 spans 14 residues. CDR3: CASSLRQVVRPQHF. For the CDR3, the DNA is TGTGCCAGCAGCTTACGACAGGTGGTACGGCCCCAGCATTTT.

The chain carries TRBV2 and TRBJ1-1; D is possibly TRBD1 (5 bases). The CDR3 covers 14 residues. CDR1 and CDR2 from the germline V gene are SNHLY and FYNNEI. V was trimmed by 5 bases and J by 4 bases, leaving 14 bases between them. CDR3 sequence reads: CASSTGRIGTEAFF. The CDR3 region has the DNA TGTGCCAGCAGTACGGGACGCATAGGCACTGAAGCTTTCTTT.

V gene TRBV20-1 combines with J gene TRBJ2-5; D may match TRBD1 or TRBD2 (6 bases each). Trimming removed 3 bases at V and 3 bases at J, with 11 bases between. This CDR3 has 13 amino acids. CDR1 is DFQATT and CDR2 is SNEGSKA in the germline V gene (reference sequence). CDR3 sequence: CSARVGGKETQYF. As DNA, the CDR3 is TGCAGTGCTAGGGTGGGGGGCAAAGAGACCCAGTACTTC.

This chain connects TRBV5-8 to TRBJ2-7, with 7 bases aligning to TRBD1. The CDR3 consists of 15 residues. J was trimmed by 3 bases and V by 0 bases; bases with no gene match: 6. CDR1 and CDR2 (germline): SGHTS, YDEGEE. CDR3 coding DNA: TGTGCCAGCAGCTTGGTTGCCGGACAGGTCTACGAGCAGTACTTC. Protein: CASSLVAGQVYEQYF.

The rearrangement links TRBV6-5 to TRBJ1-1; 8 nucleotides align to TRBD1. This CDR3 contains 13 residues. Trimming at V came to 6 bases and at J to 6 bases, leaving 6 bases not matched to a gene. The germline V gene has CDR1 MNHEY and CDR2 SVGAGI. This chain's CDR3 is CASSLRGQAEAFF. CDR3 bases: TGTGCCAGCAGCCTCAGGGGGCAGGCTGAAGCTTTCTTT.